This T cell receptor beta chain was recovered during a study of T cells in women clearing cervical HPV infection (dated by TCRdb to the late 2010s). Context from the whole study: Cases were under 30 women with histologically confirmed HPV16-related CIN3 or worse, including a couple of invasive cancers. Controls were under 30 women whose single incident HPV16 infection cleared within 12 months without precancer or cancer developing. Blood from cases was collected at the visit at which the lesion was first identified, whereas blood from controls was collected once infection was no longer detected. For cases, the median interval between lesion detection and blood sampling was around 140 days, with an interquartile range of roughly 85 to 210 days. HLA typing was available for only a few women, so HLA type could not be excluded as a confounder. Nested within Costa Rica's Guanacaste HPV Natural History Study, an exploratory proof-of-principle case-control study compared TCR repertoires across cervical HPV16 outcomes. Cases and controls were matched on age within five years and on year of sample collection. Cases had a median age of around 32 years and controls had a median age of approximately 37, with no significant differences in baseline characteristics. The parent cohort enrolled 8,500 to 13,000 women aged 18 or older in Guanacaste, Costa Rica, during about 1992 to 1994 and followed them for around 7 years. As quality controls, five blinded duplicates were added to each group, bringing the total to about 60 samples made up of some 50 participants and 10 replicates. Study-wide conclusions, independent of this receptor: The cross-sectional design could not show whether the associations came before the infection or were a result of it, and neither effector/memory subsets nor HPV-specific T cells were isolated. Random forest classifiers combining richness and V gene abundances distinguished cases from controls with an estimated AUC of 0.7 to 0.85. Because the number of T cells in each sample was unknown, differences in richness could reflect differing T-cell content rather than repertoire biology. TCR repertoire richness was significantly higher in CIN3+ cases than in controls across sequencing depths, while evenness did not differ. Lower TRBV6-7 relative abundance was observed in cases than in controls (approximately 0.1% versus 0.17%; Bonferroni P = 0.0008).

Every participant had a single incident cervical HPV16 infection, and women with prevalent HPV16 infections were excluded. Cervical HPV DNA was detected by MY09/MY11 PCR and genotyped by dot-blot hybridization. About 15 mL of heparinized blood were centrifuged, and the buffy coat was split into aliquots, frozen at -30 degrees C, and then kept at -80 degrees C. Genomic DNA was extracted from buffy coat specimens using QIAGEN kits. Using the immunoSEQ assay, multiplex PCR amplified TCR beta CDR3 regions from an average of approximately 1,100 ng of genomic DNA per sample. The assay corrected primer bias using a complete synthetic TCR repertoire to establish an amplification baseline. The amplicons were sequenced using the Illumina platform. In the paper's pipeline: Error correction of the sequences involved clustering with frequency ratios plus a modified nearest-neighbor algorithm, after which the sequences were analyzed in the immunoSEQ Analyzer using IMGT gene definitions. At each rarefaction depth, TCR richness and evenness were averaged over 20 rarefaction repeats, and samples with fewer sequences than the depth were excluded. V, D and J gene relative abundances were compared between groups with Wilcoxon rank sum tests, applying FDR correction. An intraclass correlation of around 96% for TCR richness and an average of about 82% across 66 gene segments were obtained from the blinded duplicates. The clones in this table, taken by TCRdb from immuneACCESS, are in-frame only. Not every clone is retained; where verified, under half of the shortfall comes from an unresolved V gene, and the cause of the rest is unknown. The V and J calls and clone size come from that table; D and trimming were worked out from the DNA. The table held for this sample gives 35,000 to 45,000 clones. Of the sample, roughly 5.8% falls within the top ten clones.

Sequences SNHLY (CDR1) and FYNNEI (CDR2) are obtained from the germline V gene. The CDR3 runs 12 amino acids, cysteine and phenylalanine included. The 27 bases shown cover part of the CDR3, and their frame starts at base 1. Concerning this clone: There is no known antigen for this receptor. The CDR3 end falls 3 residues outside the read, so it is completed with the germline J gene.

Source material: blood buffy coat. The sequence was obtained from a woman between 18 and 70 years old with a cervical HPV16 infection that either progressed to CIN3+ or cleared (not recorded which). The chain joins TRBV2 to TRBJ1-1; 7 bases in the junction line up with TRBD1. For the CDR3, the sequence is CASRGTELYAFF. The CDR3 bases that were read are TGTGCCAGCAGGGGGACAGAACTTTAC.